Below are 3 T cell receptor beta chains sequenced from a single sample in a study of blood T cells in healthy people across ages. For the second PCR, which ran for 7 to 11 cycles, a sample-barcoded 5' primer and a J-beta primer mix were used. TCRdb re-called the 5' RACE reads with MiXCR, one entry per CDR3 protein. The sample gives roughly 700,000 distinct CDR3 sequences, 32% of which show up once; roughly 15% is in the top ten. The sample taken for sequencing was blood. The receptor source for this set is a woman of 80 years or more in good health.

This clonotype was seen many times. J is TRBJ1-5 and V is TRBV7-2; the D gene is possibly TRBD1 (5 bases). The CDR3 loop spans 14 amino acids. The germline CDR1 and CDR2 sequences are SGHTA and FQGNSA. Trimming removed 1 base at V and 5 bases at J, with 9 bases between. Written as DNA, the CDR3 is TGTGCCAGCAGCTTAGGGGCAGGGTATCAGCCCCAGCATTTT. Its translation is CASSLGAGYQPQHF.

This clonotype showed up just a few times. The chain joins TRBV4-1 to TRBJ1-1; D is possibly TRBD1 (6 bases). Per germline, CDR1 MGHRA and CDR2 YSYEKL. This CDR3 is built from 14 residues. Between the trimmed V and J ends, which lost 2 bases and 7 bases, there was a span of 14 bases. CDR3 sequence: CASSQRQEINEAFF. The DNA for the CDR3 is TGCGCCAGCAGCCAACGACAGGAGATTAATGAAGCTTTCTTT.

This chain links TRBV4-3 with TRBJ1-2; D perhaps matches TRBD1 (6 bases). The CDR3 spans 17 residues. CDR1 is LGHNA, CDR2 YSLEER, per germline. Trimming pared 3 bases from V and 1 base from J, leaving 18 bases between. The CDR3: CASSQTAGTQINYGYTF. CDR3 nucleotide sequence: TGCGCCAGCAGCCAGACTGCCGGGACACAAATTAACTATGGCTACACCTTC.